This entry lists 5 T cell receptor beta chains sequenced from one sample in a study of graft-versus-host responses after intestinal transplantation. These receptors have no known antigen. Generated by immunoSEQ multiplex PCR, the TCRdb table keeps only in-frame clones and is missing some. Among tens of thousands of clones, more than 80% were seen once, and the ten largest hold 0.55% to 0.65%. The starting material was unstimulated CD4+ T cells sorted from spleen or lymph node cells, obtained before transplant. The receptors here all came from a human donor who was the organ donor for an intestinal transplant.

The V call is TRBV5-1, the J call TRBJ1-1; weak D call: TRBD1 (5 bases). The V end lost 4 bases, the J end lost 5 bases, and 21 bases lay between the germline ends. The CDR3 spans 16 residues. The germline V gene encodes CDR1 SGHRS and CDR2 YFSETQ. The CDR3 loop is CASSLAPQGVVTEAFF. DNA for the CDR3: TGCGCCAGCAGCCTTGCACCCCAGGGTGTAGTAACTGAAGCTTTCTTT. The entire variable domain, with the rest obtained from reference TRBV5-1 and TRBJ1-1, is as follows: KAGVTQTPRYLIKTRGQQVTLSCSPISGHRSVSWYQQTPGQGLQFLFEYFSETQRNKGNFPGRFSGRQFSNSRSEMNVSTLELGDSALYLCASSLAPQGVVTEAFFGQGTRLTVV.

The V and J genes are TRBV7-9 and TRBJ2-1; 8 positions match TRBD2. The CDR3 covers 15 residues. J gave up 3 bases and V 1 base, and 2 bases lay outside the gene matches. From germline, CDR1 is SEHNR and CDR2 FQNEAQ (reference sequence). The CDR3 DNA follows: TGTGCCAGCAGCTTAGGTAGCGGGAACTACAATGAGCAGTTCTTC. The encoded protein is CASSLGSGNYNEQFF.

This chain connects TRBV30 to TRBJ2-3, with TRBD1 matching 8 bases. The CDR3 covers 15 residues. V shed 6 bases, J shed 0 bases, and the junction held 8 bases outside the gene matches. Germline V gene data show CDR1 as GTSNPN and CDR2 as SVGIG (reference sequence). CDR3 loop: CACKDRGRSTDTQYF. The CDR3 DNA reads TGTGCCTGCAAAGACAGGGGAAGGAGCACAGATACGCAGTATTTT.

V usage is TRBV5-1 and J usage is TRBJ2-7; TRBD1 might be the D (5 bases). The germline V gene has CDR1 SGHRS and CDR2 YFSETQ. This CDR3 is 14 amino acids long. V shed 6 bases and J shed 3 bases, with 16 bases lying between them. The CDR3 region is CASKLQGSSYEQYF. CDR3 bases: TGCGCCAGCAAGCTGCAGGGCAGCAGCTACGAGCAGTACTTC. Using reference TRBV5-1 and TRBJ2-7 for the parts outside the CDR3, the full variable domain is KAGVTQTPRYLIKTRGQQVTLSCSPISGHRSVSWYQQTPGQGLQFLFEYFSETQRNKGNFPGRFSGRQFSNSRSEMNVSTLELGDSALYLCASKLQGSSYEQYFGPGTRLTVT.

V is TRBV9 and J is TRBJ1-6; no definite D call. The CDR3 sequence is 12 residues long. Germline V gene data show CDR1 as SGDLS and CDR2 as YYNGEE. The V gene lost 0 bases and the J gene lost 10 bases, with 5 bases spanning the gap. The CDR3 DNA reads as TGTGCCAGCAGCGTAGGAGGATCACCCCTCCACTTT. Protein: CASSVGGSPLHF. Using reference TRBV9 and TRBJ1-6 for the parts outside the CDR3, the full variable domain is DSGVTQTPKHLITATGQRVTLRCSPRSGDLSVYWYQQSLDQGLQFLIQYYNGEERAKGNILERFSAQQFPDLHSELNLSSLELGDSALYFCASSVGGSPLHFGNGTRLTVT.